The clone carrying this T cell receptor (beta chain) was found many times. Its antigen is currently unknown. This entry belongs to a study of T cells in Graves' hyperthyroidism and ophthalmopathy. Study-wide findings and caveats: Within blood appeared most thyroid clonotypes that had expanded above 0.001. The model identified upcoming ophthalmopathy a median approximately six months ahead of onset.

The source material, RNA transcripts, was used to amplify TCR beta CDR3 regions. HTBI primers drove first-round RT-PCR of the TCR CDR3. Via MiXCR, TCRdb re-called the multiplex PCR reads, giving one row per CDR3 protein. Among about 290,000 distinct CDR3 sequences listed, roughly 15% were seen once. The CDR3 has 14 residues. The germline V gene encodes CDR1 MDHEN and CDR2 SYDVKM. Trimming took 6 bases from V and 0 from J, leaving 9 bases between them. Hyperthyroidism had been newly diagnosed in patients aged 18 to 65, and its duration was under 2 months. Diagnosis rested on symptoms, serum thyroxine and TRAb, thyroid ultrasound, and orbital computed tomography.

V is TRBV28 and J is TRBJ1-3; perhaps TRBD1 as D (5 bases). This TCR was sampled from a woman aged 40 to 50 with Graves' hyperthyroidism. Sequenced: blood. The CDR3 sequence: CASREGHSGNTIYF. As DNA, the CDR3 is TGTGCCAGCAGGGAGGGGCACTCTGGAAACACCATATATTTT. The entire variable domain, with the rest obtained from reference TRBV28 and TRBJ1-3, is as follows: DVKVTQSSRYLVKRTGEKVFLECVQDMDHENMFWYRQDPGLGLRLIYFSYDVKMKEKGDIPEGYSVSREKKERFSLILESASTNQTSMYLCASREGHSGNTIYFGEGSWLTVV.